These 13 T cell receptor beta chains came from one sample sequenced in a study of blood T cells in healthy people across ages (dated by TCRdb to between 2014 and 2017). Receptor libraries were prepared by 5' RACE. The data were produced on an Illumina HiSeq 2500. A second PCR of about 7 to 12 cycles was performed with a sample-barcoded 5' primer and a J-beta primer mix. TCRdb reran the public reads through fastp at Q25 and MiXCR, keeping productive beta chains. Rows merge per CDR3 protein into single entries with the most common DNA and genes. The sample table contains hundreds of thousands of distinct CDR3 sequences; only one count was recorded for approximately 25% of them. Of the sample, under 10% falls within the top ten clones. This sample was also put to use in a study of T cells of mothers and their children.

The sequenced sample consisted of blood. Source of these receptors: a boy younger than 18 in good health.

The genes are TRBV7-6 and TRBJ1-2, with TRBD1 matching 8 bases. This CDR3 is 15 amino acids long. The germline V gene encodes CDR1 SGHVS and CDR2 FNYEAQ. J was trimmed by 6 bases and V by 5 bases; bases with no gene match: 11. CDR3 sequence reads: CASSPYSGQGHGYTF. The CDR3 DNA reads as TGTGCCAGCAGCCCCTACTCCGGACAGGGACATGGCTACACCTTC.

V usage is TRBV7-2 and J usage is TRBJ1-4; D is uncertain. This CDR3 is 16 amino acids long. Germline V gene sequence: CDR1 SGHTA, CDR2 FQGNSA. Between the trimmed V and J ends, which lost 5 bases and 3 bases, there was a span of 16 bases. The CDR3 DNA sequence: TGTGCCAGCAGCCAATCCCCTCGGGGTTCTAATGAAAAACTGTTTTTT. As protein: CASSQSPRGSNEKLFF.

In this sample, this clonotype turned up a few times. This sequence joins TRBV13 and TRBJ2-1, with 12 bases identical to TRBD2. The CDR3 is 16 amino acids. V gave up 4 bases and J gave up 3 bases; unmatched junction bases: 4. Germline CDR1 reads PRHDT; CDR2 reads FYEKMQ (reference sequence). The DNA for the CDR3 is TGTGCCAGCAGCTCATGGACTAGCGGGGACTACAATGAGCAGTTCTTC. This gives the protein CASSSWTSGDYNEQFF.

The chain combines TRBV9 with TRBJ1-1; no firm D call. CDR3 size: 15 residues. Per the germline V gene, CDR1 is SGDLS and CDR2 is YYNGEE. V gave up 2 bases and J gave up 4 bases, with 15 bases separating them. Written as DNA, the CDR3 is TGTGCCAGCAGCGTTACAGACCCCGGGCCCACTGAAGCTTTCTTT. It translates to CASSVTDPGPTEAFF. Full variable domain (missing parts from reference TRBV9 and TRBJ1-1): DSGVTQTPKHLITATGQRVTLRCSPRSGDLSVYWYQQSLDQGLQFLIQYYNGEERAKGNILERFSAQQFPDLHSELNLSSLELGDSALYFCASSVTDPGPTEAFFGQGTRLTVV.

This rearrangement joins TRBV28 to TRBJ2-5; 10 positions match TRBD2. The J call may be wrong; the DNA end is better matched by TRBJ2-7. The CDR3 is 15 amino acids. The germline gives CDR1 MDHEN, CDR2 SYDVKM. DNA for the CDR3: TGTGCCAGCAGAACCGGGACTAGCGATTCCTACGAGCAGTACTTC. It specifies CASRTGTSDSYEQYF.

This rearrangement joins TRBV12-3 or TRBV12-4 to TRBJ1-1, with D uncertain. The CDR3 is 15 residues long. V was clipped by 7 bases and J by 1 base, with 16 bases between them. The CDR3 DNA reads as TGTGCCAGCACCCCGCGGGTAGGTGGGAACACTGAAGCTTTCTTT. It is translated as CASTPRVGGNTEAFF.

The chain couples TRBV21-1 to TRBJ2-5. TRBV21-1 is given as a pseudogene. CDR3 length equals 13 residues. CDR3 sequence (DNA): TGTGCCAGCAGCAAAGTGAACCAAGAGACCCAGTACTTC. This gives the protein CASSKVNQETQYF.

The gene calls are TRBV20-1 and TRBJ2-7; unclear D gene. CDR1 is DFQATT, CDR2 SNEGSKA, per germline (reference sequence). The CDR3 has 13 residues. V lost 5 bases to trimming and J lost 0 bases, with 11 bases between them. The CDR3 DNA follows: TGCAGTGCTCACAGCGAAAGCTCCTACGAGCAGTACTTC. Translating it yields CSAHSESSYEQYF.

The DNA of the CDR3 is TGTGCCAGCAGTTACTCTCGGCGGGGTGACTACGAGCAGTACTTC. Its translation is CASSYSRRGDYEQYF. The chain has TRBV6-2 or TRBV6-3 and TRBJ2-7, with a possible D match to TRBD2 (6 bases). CDR1 is MNHEY and CDR2 is SVGEGT in the germline V gene. The germline V and J ends were trimmed by 0 bases and 3 bases, with 12 bases remaining between them. The CDR3 sequence is 15 residues long.

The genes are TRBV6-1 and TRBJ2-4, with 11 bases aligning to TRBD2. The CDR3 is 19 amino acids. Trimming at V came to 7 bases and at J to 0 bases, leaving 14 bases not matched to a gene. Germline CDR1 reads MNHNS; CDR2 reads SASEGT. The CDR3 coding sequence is TGTGCCAGCAAGCGTCAGGGTACTAGCGGGAGCCTAGCCAAAAACATTCAGTACTTC. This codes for CASKRQGTSGSLAKNIQYF.

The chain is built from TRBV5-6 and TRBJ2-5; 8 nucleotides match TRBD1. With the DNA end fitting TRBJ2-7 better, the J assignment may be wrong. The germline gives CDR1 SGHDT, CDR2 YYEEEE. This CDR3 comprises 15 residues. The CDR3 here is CASSPSDRETYEQYF. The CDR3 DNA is TGTGCCAGCAGCCCCTCGGACAGGGAAACCTACGAGCAGTACTTC.

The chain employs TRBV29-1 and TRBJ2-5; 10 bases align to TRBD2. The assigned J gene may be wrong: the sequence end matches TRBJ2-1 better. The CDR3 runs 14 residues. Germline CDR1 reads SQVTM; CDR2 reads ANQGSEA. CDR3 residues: CSVESSGRFDEQFF. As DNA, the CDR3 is TGCAGCGTTGAATCTAGCGGGAGATTTGATGAGCAGTTCTTC.

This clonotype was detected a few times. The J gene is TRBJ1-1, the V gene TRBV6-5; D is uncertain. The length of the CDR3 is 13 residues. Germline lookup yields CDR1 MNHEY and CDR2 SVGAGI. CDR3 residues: CASTQAMNTEAFF. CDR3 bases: TGTGCTTCGACCCAGGCTATGAACACTGAAGCTTTCTTT.